These 23 T cell receptor beta chains came from one sample sequenced in a study of blood T cell repertoires in COVID-19. The assay was immunoSEQ multiplex PCR, and TCRdb's table has in-frame clones only and misses some. This table has 80,000 to 95,000 clones, more than 60% appearing once. The sample consisted of peripheral blood. These receptors all come from an elderly woman with active or convalescent COVID-19.

This clone showed up just once. This chain connects TRBV10-3 to TRBJ1-1, with 10 positions matching TRBD1. The germline V gene has CDR1 ENHRY and CDR2 SYGVKD. There are 13 residues in the CDR3. V dropped 6 bases and J dropped 5; count of bases not matched to a gene: 3. The CDR3 spells CAIRGDRGTEAFF. CDR3 coding DNA: TGTGCCATCAGGGGGGACAGGGGAACTGAAGCTTTCTTT.

The chain has TRBV28 and TRBJ1-2; the D gene is possibly TRBD1 (6 bases). CDR1 is MDHEN, CDR2 SYDVKM, per germline. V was trimmed by 5 bases and J by 3 bases, leaving 16 bases between them. The length of the CDR3 is 15 residues. CDR3 in amino acids: CASSPPDYRDYGYTF. DNA of the CDR3: TGTGCCAGCAGTCCACCTGACTACAGGGACTATGGCTACACCTTC.

The chain is built from TRBV20-1 and TRBJ1-2, with no clear D. Trimming shortened V by 4 bases and J by 8 bases, and 11 bases separated the two germline ends. The CDR3 loop spans 11 amino acids. Germline assignment: CDR1 DFQATT and CDR2 SNEGSKA (reference sequence). CDR3 protein: CSANSGVGYTF. The DNA for the CDR3 is TGCAGTGCTAATAGCGGGGTGGGCTACACCTTC.

V and J are TRBV18 and TRBJ1-2; D ambiguous. There are 14 residues in the CDR3. Germline V lookup: CDR1 KGHSH, CDR2 LQKENI. Trimming pared 3 bases from V and 0 bases from J, leaving 8 bases between. CDR3 residues: CASSPRETNYGYTF. The CDR3 DNA reads TGTGCCAGCTCACCCCGGGAAACTAACTATGGCTACACCTTC. Using reference TRBV18 and TRBJ1-2 for the parts outside the CDR3, the full variable domain is NAGVMQNPRHLVRRRGQEARLRCSPMKGHSHVYWYRQLPEEGLKFMVYLQKENIIDESGMPKERFSAEFPKEGPSILRIQQVVRGDSAAYFCASSPRETNYGYTFGSGTRLTVV.

The rearrangement joins TRBV29-1 to TRBJ2-3; 11 bases map to TRBD2. The V gene's germline CDR1 is SQVTM and CDR2 ANQGSEA. V was clipped by 8 bases and J by 3 bases; unmatched bases: 4. The CDR3 covers 13 residues. CDR3 DNA sequence: TGCAGCTTACGGACTAGCGGGACAGATACGCAGTATTTT. The encoded protein is CSLRTSGTDTQYF.

This rearrangement joins TRBV28 to TRBJ1-1, with TRBD1 matching 7 bases. V shed 3 bases and J 3 bases; nucleotides not matched to a gene: 19. CDR1 is MDHEN, CDR2 SYDVKM, per germline. The CDR3 is 19 residues long. CDR3 protein: CASSFWRQGRLGVYTEAFF. The CDR3 region has the DNA TGTGCCAGCAGTTTTTGGAGACAGGGACGTTTAGGGGTCTACACTGAAGCTTTCTTT.

The V call is TRBV7-3, the J call TRBJ2-2, with 10 bases fitting TRBD1. The trim removed 3 bases at V and 7 bases at J, leaving 5 bases unmatched. The CDR3 is 15 residues long. In germline, CDR1 is SGHTA, CDR2 FQGTGA. The CDR3 here is CASSLTGGLGGELFF. DNA of the CDR3: TGTGCCAGCAGCTTGACAGGGGGCTTAGGCGGGGAGCTGTTTTTT.

In nucleotides, the CDR3 is TGCGCCAGCAGCCAACATCCGGGACAGAGTGAAAAACTGTTTTTT. Translated, it gives CASSQHPGQSEKLFF. The V and J genes are TRBV4-3 and TRBJ1-4; 7 nucleotides agree with TRBD1. Trimming took 2 bases from V and 7 from J; bases not matched to a gene: 7. CDR1 LGHNA and CDR2 YSLEER come from the germline V gene. This CDR3 comprises 15 residues.

The chain is built from TRBV2 and TRBJ1-2, with D possibly matching TRBD1 (5 bases). Germline loops: CDR1 SNHLY, CDR2 FYNNEI. The CDR3 is 14 amino acids. The germline V and J ends were trimmed by 6 bases and 4 bases, with 15 bases remaining between them. Here the CDR3 reads CASSADDRPYGYTF. The CDR3 nucleotides read TGTGCCAGCAGCGCAGATGACAGACCCTATGGCTACACCTTC.

This clone was observed once. This chain connects TRBV19 to TRBJ1-2; maybe TRBD1 (6 bases). The CDR3 sequence is 14 residues long. Trimming removed 10 bases at V and 5 bases at J, with 20 bases between. The germline V gene has CDR1 LNHDA and CDR2 SQIVND (reference sequence). Here the CDR3 DNA reads TGTGCCACCTCCGGGACAAATGGCCTATATGGCTACACCTTC. It codes for CATSGTNGLYGYTF.

The chain is built from TRBV20-1 and TRBJ1-5; unclear D gene. The germline CDR1 and CDR2 sequences are DFQATT and SNEGSKA (reference sequence). Trimming took 3 bases from V and 0 from J, leaving 12 bases between them. The CDR3 runs 15 residues. In DNA form, the CDR3 reads TGCAGTGCTAGTTCCGGGTTTAATAGCAATCAGCCCCAGCATTTT. Protein product: CSASSGFNSNQPQHF.

V usage is TRBV7-2 and J usage is TRBJ1-4, with TRBD1 matching over 10 bases. CDR3 length equals 16 residues. J lost 8 bases, V lost 2 bases, and 8 bases had no gene match. From germline, CDR1 is SGHTA and CDR2 FQGNSA. The CDR3 sequence is CASSLRQGAGREKLFF. For the CDR3, the DNA is TGTGCCAGCAGCTTAAGACAGGGGGCGGGTAGGGAAAAACTGTTTTTT. The full variable domain, its missing parts supplied by reference TRBV7-2 and TRBJ1-4, is GAGVSQSPSNKVTEKGKDVELRCDPISGHTALYWYRQSLGQGLEFLIYFQGNSAPDKSGLPSDRFSAERTGGSVSTLTIQRTQQEDSAVYLCASSLRQGAGREKLFFGSGTQLSVL.

The chain links TRBV18 to TRBJ1-2; D is unclear. The CDR3 runs to 14 residues. Trimming stripped 1 base from V and 2 bases from J, with 8 bases between. Germline V gene lookup returns CDR1 KGHSH and CDR2 LQKENI. CDR3 in DNA: TGTGCCAGCTCACCACGGGCAGAGAACTATGGCTACACCTTC. This translates into CASSPRAENYGYTF.

The chain employs TRBV11-3 and TRBJ1-1, with 9 nucleotides matching TRBD1. V lost 3 bases and J lost 3; bases outside the gene matches: 5. Per germline, CDR1 SGHNT and CDR2 YENEEA. This CDR3 is 15 amino acids long. The DNA of the CDR3 is TGTGCCAGCAGCTTTGCGGGACAGGGATACACTGAAGCTTTCTTT. Translated: CASSFAGQGYTEAFF. The variable domain in full, completed from reference TRBV11-3 and TRBJ1-1, reads EAGVVQSPRYKIIEKKQPVAFWCNPISGHNTLYWYLQNLGQGPELLIRYENEEAVDDSQLPKDRFSAERLKGVDSTLKIQPAELGDSAVYLCASSFAGQGYTEAFFGQGTRLTVV.

The V and J genes are TRBV7-6 and TRBJ2-2; 9 bases map to TRBD2. Germline assignment: CDR1 SGHVS and CDR2 FNYEAQ. There are 16 residues in the CDR3. J gave up 7 bases and V 0 bases, and 6 bases lay outside the gene matches. CDR3 region: CASSLASPAGGGELFF. The CDR3 bases are TGTGCCAGCAGCTTAGCGTCGCCAGCGGGGGGCGGGGAGCTGTTTTTT.

As regards this clone: Mismatch with germline at one junction end may stem from a read error. The V and J genes are TRBV27 and TRBJ2-1, with 9 bases fitting TRBD2. The CDR3 runs 15 residues. Germline V gene lookup returns CDR1 MNHEY and CDR2 SMNVEV (reference sequence). CDR3: CARSPFAGGGNEQFF. The DNA for the CDR3 is TGTGCCCGCAGCCCTTTCGCGGGGGGGGGTAATGAGCAGTTCTTC.

The genes are TRBV5-1 and TRBJ2-7; no reliable D call. The CDR3 has 13 residues. The germline CDR1 and CDR2 sequences are SGHRS and YFSETQ. V lost 0 bases and J 6 bases, leaving 10 bases between the germline ends. CDR3: CASSLDPVREQYF. CDR3 coding DNA: TGCGCCAGCAGCTTGGATCCGGTGCGCGAGCAGTACTTC.

V usage is TRBV10-3 and J usage is TRBJ1-4, with D perhaps matching TRBD1 (5 bases). Germline-derived CDR1 and CDR2 are ENHRY and SYGVKD. The ends were cut back, 0 bases at V and 8 bases at J, with 13 bases in the middle. The CDR3 is 15 residues long. The CDR3 bases are TGTGCCATCAGTGAGTCGACCAGGGCTGGCGAAAAACTGTTTTTT. Amino acid sequence: CAISESTRAGEKLFF.

This rearrangement joins TRBV7-2 to TRBJ2-1; 11 bases agree with TRBD2. The CDR3 is 16 residues long. The trim removed 0 bases at V and 7 bases at J, leaving 5 bases unmatched. Germline assignment: CDR1 SGHTA and CDR2 FQGNSA. In DNA form, the CDR3 reads TGTGCCAGCAGCTTAGCTAGCGGGGGGGCCAGTAATGAGCAGTTCTTC. Residues: CASSLASGGASNEQFF.

This clone was recorded only once. The DNA for the CDR3 is TGTGCCAGCAGTCGTACCGGGACAGGCGTCGGGGAGCTGTTTTTT. It specifies CASSRTGTGVGELFF. This chain links TRBV14 with TRBJ2-2, with 8 bases identical to TRBD1. The V segment lost 6 bases and the J segment 7 bases; nucleotides outside the gene matches: 10. CDR1 and CDR2 from the germline V gene are SGHDN and FVKESK. CDR3 size: 15 residues.

This sequence joins TRBV9 and TRBJ2-7, with D tentatively TRBD2 (7 bases). The V gene's germline CDR1 is SGDLS and CDR2 YYNGEE. CDR3 size: 15 residues. Trimming took 4 bases from V and 5 from J, leaving 19 bases between them. The CDR3 loop is CASSPFAGAPDEQYF. CDR3 DNA: TGTGCCAGCAGCCCGTTCGCGGGGGCGCCCGACGAGCAGTACTTC.

The chain employs TRBV11-3 and TRBJ2-1; 15 positions agree with TRBD2. There are 16 residues in the CDR3. Germline trimming cut 1 base from V and 8 bases from J; bases unmatched to any gene: 3. Looked up from germline, CDR1 is SGHNT and CDR2 is YENEEA. In DNA, the CDR3 is TGTGCCAGCAGCTTAGGGACTAGCGGGGGGGCGGATGAGCAGTTCTTC. This codes for CASSLGTSGGADEQFF.

In this sample, this clone turned up a few times. The DNA of the CDR3 is TGCGCCAGCGTACTGAAACAGGGGGAATCACCCCTCCACTTT. Protein: CASVLKQGESPLHF. The chain joins TRBV10-2 to TRBJ1-6; 8 bases are a match to TRBD1. This CDR3 has 14 residues. V was clipped by 8 bases and J by 10 bases; unmatched bases: 10. Germline CDR1 reads WSHSY; CDR2 reads SAAADI.